A selection of T cell receptor beta chains follows, all from one sample in a study of blood T cells in healthy people across ages. TCRdb used MiXCR to reprocess the 5' RACE reads, holding one entry per CDR3 protein. The sample holds roughly 500,000 distinct CDR3 sequences, 27% seen once. Material: blood. The receptors were sampled from a woman between 65 and 79 years old in good health. Both conserved end residues are trimmed from each CDR3.

>TRBV7-2
ASSLAGLTNEKLF
>TRBV4-3
ASSRQANMGTQY
>TRBV7-2
ASNRGGSQETQY
>TRBV4-3
ASSQDRQGGLGYT
>TRBV29-1
SVGRIQETQY
>TRBV20-1
SAPRDFPGDTQY
>TRBV20-1
SARETGELGIPLH
>TRBV12-5
ASGLATGSCGYT
>TRBV3-1
ASSQEAAGNTIY
>TRBV10-3
AISNQGNEQF
>TRBV12-3/TRBV12-4
ASSLAIGSHEQF
>TRBV20-1
SARVRSWTQY
>TRBV7-9
ASRLTGGNGYT
>TRBV5-1
ASSRDLRGQETQY
>TRBV7-2
ASSLLGGGNTYERY
>TRBV7-9
ASSYLINTEAF
>TRBV7-2
ASSSPRAFSYEQY
>TRBV5-1
ASRPRTAYGYT
>TRBV7-2
ASSLGQGSLLYGYT
>TRBV7-2
ASSLAPGGTYEQF
>TRBV7-9
ASSLPLWGADTQY
>TRBV29-1
STETGGVGNYGYT
>TRBV10-3
AISPGLPLGYT
>TRBV4-3
ASSQEVTGGYGYT
>TRBV27
ASSLSGGGDNSPLH
>TRBV7-2
ASSKSPGGGGEQY
>TRBV5-1
ASSLTSAGKDEQF
>TRBV15
ATSSGPPGEPQH
>TRBV20-1
SARDKLLYEQY
>TRBV18
ASSPPRNRVWDEQF
>TRBV5-1
ASKTSGGGPSDEQY
>TRBV12-3/TRBV12-4
ASSPPGLNTEAF
>TRBV20-1
SASIRGGGTDTQY